Listed below are T cell receptor beta chains from one sample, sequenced in a study of cytomegalovirus exposure and HLA in healthy donors. Libraries were prepared by immunoSEQ multiplex PCR; TCRdb keeps only in-frame clonotypes and omits some of them. This table has 59,000 or so clones, roughly 89% appearing once. Sequencing was done on a sample of PBMCs. Receptors were obtained from a young woman in good health and CMV-seronegative. Both conserved end residues are part of each CDR3. Fields, in order: D gene, clone size, V gene, J gene, CDR3 protein, CDR3 DNA. The D gene is left open where the match is weak. The size field is filled for only some rows; it gives once, few, many or a size class.

TRBD1	-	TRBV5-7	TRBJ1-5	CASSRDRGCQPQHF	TGTGCCAGCAGCAGGGACAGGGGTTGTCAGCCCCAGCATTTT
TRBD1	-	TRBV5-4	TRBJ1-1	CASRRDRANTEAFF	TGTGCCAGCAGGCGGGACAGGGCGAACACTGAAGCTTTCTTT
TRBD1	-	TRBV7-8	TRBJ1-5	CASSKAGTGPHQPQHF	TGTGCCAGCAGCAAAGCCGGGACAGGGCCCCATCAGCCCCAGCATTTT
-	once	TRBV30	TRBJ2-7	CAWMPEGARIEQYF	TGTGCCTGGATGCCGGAGGGGGCACGAATCGAGCAGTACTTC
-	-	TRBV7-2	TRBJ2-3	CASSLDSYTQYF	TGTGCCAGCAGCTTAGATAGTTATACGCAGTATTTT
TRBD1	-	TRBV19	TRBJ2-7	CATGQDEQYF	TGTGCCACAGGACAGGACGAGCAGTACTTC
-	-	TRBV4-1	TRBJ2-7	CASSQEPGRLGEQYF	TGCGCCAGCAGCCAAGAACCCGGCAGGCTGGGCGAGCAGTACTTC
TRBD1	-	TRBV5-1	TRBJ1-6	CASSLDLGTDNSPLHF	TGCGCCAGCAGCTTGGATCTTGGGACAGACAATTCACCCCTCCACTTT
-	-	TRBV7-2	TRBJ2-5	CASSFVGLQETQYF	TGTGCCAGCAGCTTTGTGGGCCTCCAAGAGACCCAGTACTTC
-	-	TRBV28	TRBJ1-1	CASSRGDTNTEAFF	TGTGCCAGCTCCCGGGGGGACACGAACACTGAAGCTTTCTTT
-	-	TRBV5-1	TRBJ1-6	CASSLAGQGPVGTLHF	TGCGCCAGCAGCTTGGCCGGTCAGGGGCCTGTAGGAACCCTCCACTTT
-	-	TRBV5-8	TRBJ1-4	CASSPREGTNEKLFF	TGTGCCAGCAGCCCCAGGGAGGGAACTAATGAAAAACTGTTTTTT
TRBD2	-	TRBV7-8	TRBJ2-5	CASSLVSSGGAYQETQYF	TGTGCCAGCAGCTTAGTGTCTAGCGGGGGGGCCTACCAAGAGACCCAGTACTTC
-	once	TRBV6-4	TRBJ2-7	CASSEPTGTLHEQYF	TGTGCCAGCAGTGAGCCGACAGGGACTCTTCACGAGCAGTACTTC
-	many	TRBV19	TRBJ2-7	CASRSTGGHYEQYF	TGTGCCAGTCGGTCAACCGGGGGGCACTACGAGCAGTACTTC
TRBD2	-	TRBV4-1	TRBJ2-1	CASRFGSGLAEYNEQFF	TGCGCCAGCAGGTTCGGGTCAGGACTAGCGGAATACAATGAGCAGTTCTTC
TRBD1	-	TRBV28	TRBJ1-5	CASSLVGTGTGQPQHF	TGTGCCAGCAGTTTAGTCGGGACAGGGACCGGTCAGCCCCAGCATTTT
TRBD1	-	TRBV19	TRBJ1-1	CASSTDRANTEAFF	TGTGCCAGTAGTACGGACAGGGCGAACACTGAAGCTTTCTTT
-	-	TRBV19	TRBJ2-2	CAISGDNTGELFF	TGTGCCATTTCAGGGGACAACACCGGGGAGCTGTTTTTT
-	-	TRBV27	TRBJ2-2	CASSLGTGVTGELFF	TGTGCCAGCAGTTTGGGCACAGGAGTCACCGGGGAGCTGTTTTTT
TRBD2	-	TRBV5-1	TRBJ2-3	CASSLRLAGEDTQYF	TGCGCCAGCAGCTTAAGACTAGCGGGGGAAGATACGCAGTATTTT
-	-	TRBV5-6	TRBJ2-1	CASSFGGEQFF	TGTGCCAGCAGCTTTGGGGGGGAGCAGTTCTTC
-	-	TRBV4-2	TRBJ1-1	CASSQDEQRNTEAFF	TGTGCCAGCAGCCAAGATGAACAGAGAAACACTGAAGCTTTCTTT
-	-	TRBV6-6	TRBJ1-2	CASSYSGGGGYGYTF	TGTGCCAGCAGTTACTCAGGCGGGGGAGGCTATGGCTACACCTTC
-	once	TRBV5-1	TRBJ2-5	CASSLRFRGQETQYF	TGCGCCAGCAGCTTACGATTTAGGGGGCAAGAGACCCAGTACTTC
-	-	TRBV6-5	TRBJ2-1	CASSPRRNFYNEQFF	TGTGCCAGCAGCCCCCGGAGGAACTTCTACAATGAGCAGTTCTTC
TRBD2	-	TRBV7-9	TRBJ2-2	CASSPTSGGLTGELFF	TGTGCCAGCAGCCCGACTAGCGGGGGGCTCACCGGGGAGCTGTTTTTT
-	-	TRBV19	TRBJ1-3	CASSSFGGPSGNTIYF	TGTGCCAGTAGTTCTTTTGGAGGGCCCTCTGGAAACACCATATATTTT
TRBD2	-	TRBV5-6	TRBJ2-1	CASSLEVGLAGYEQFF	TGTGCCAGCAGCTTGGAGGTTGGGCTAGCGGGGTATGAGCAGTTCTTC
TRBD1	-	TRBV5-4	TRBJ1-1	CASSLDRGQSEAFF	TGTGCCAGCAGCTTGGACAGGGGGCAAAGTGAAGCTTTCTTT
TRBD1	once	TRBV6-1	TRBJ2-3	CASSDRGHTDTQYF	TGTGCCAGCAGTGACAGGGGGCACACAGATACGCAGTATTTT
TRBD2	once	TRBV29-1	TRBJ2-1	CSGSLGGSAYNEQFF	TGCAGCGGTTCATTGGGCGGGAGTGCCTACAATGAGCAGTTCTTC
TRBD2	-	TRBV11-2	TRBJ2-7	CASKGGRGVSYEQYF	TGTGCCAGCAAGGGAGGGAGAGGGGTCTCCTACGAGCAGTACTTC
TRBD1	-	TRBV6-5	TRBJ1-2	CASSVTGNYGYTF	TGTGCCAGCAGTGTGACAGGGAACTATGGCTACACCTTC
TRBD2	-	TRBV7-9	TRBJ2-1	CASSLMRRGGVQFF	TGTGCCAGCAGCTTAATGCGGCGGGGGGGCGTCCAGTTCTTC
-	-	TRBV19	TRBJ1-2	CASESADGYTF	TGTGCCAGTGAGTCTGCGGATGGCTACACCTTC
-	few	TRBV28	TRBJ2-3	CASMRQGSRLSTQYF	TGTGCCAGCATGAGGCAGGGAAGTCGTCTCAGTACGCAGTATTTT
TRBD2	-	TRBV18	TRBJ2-1	CASSPRGGLYNEQFF	TGTGCCAGCTCACCGCGGGGGGGCCTCTACAATGAGCAGTTCTTC
-	-	TRBV6-6	TRBJ1-2	CASSYWGEDGYTF	TGTGCCAGCAGTTACTGGGGCGAAGATGGCTACACCTTC
-	-	TRBV10-3	TRBJ2-5	CAISESGTNPIPRQETQYF	TGTGCCATCAGTGAGTCGGGTACTAACCCAATACCACGACAAGAGACCCAGTACTTC
TRBD2	-	TRBV5-6	TRBJ2-1	CASSSTSGGTSYNEQFF	TGTGCCAGCAGCTCGACTAGCGGGGGGACTTCCTACAATGAGCAGTTCTTC